This T cell receptor (beta chain) appears in the sequencing data of a study of T cells after yellow fever vaccination. The 5'RACE template-switching step produced TCR cDNA and added a universal primer site and UMIs. TCRdb re-called the 5' RACE reads through MiXCR, storing one row per CDR3 protein. The table shows approximately 600,000 distinct CDR3 sequences, with about 12% occurring only once. Points on this clonotype: Its antigen is undetermined.

The CDR3 is made up of 15 amino acids. CDR1 and CDR2 from the germline V gene are WNHNN and SYGVQD (reference sequence). Deletions cut 3 bases from V and 3 bases from J, with 13 bases between. Findings of the study overall: Most primary-vaccination clones recurred post-booster (roughly 97% CD4, roughly 90% CD8).

The genes are TRBV10-1 and TRBJ2-3, with D tentatively TRBD2 (6 bases). The material sequenced was PBMCs, taken on the day of the yellow fever booster vaccination. This sequence originates from a man aged 30-40 years who received the YFV17D yellow fever vaccine. CDR3: CASSDRGTPTDTQYF. CDR3 nucleotides: TGCGCCAGCAGTGACCGCGGGACTCCAACAGATACGCAGTATTTT.